This T cell receptor (beta chain) was sequenced during a study of blood T cell repertoires in COVID-19. Overall study: Acute-phase and convalescent COVID-19 samples originated in the United States, Italy and Spain. PBMCs, B-cell-depleted T cells, or T cells were the source of the cDNA or gDNA that made up the material.

Germline V gives CDR1 SGHRS, CDR2 YFSETQ. The CDR3 spans 16 residues. V lost 4 bases to trimming and J lost 3 bases; unmatched junction nucleotides: 10. Original handling: Nucleated cell counts were estimated from reference gene primer amplification. Some clones are missing from TCRdb's copy, which holds only in-frame ones; the method was immunoSEQ multiplex PCR. The DNA was the basis for D and trimming; V, J and clone size are from that table. The data show around 93,000 clones, 82% seen once. The sequenced material came from peripheral blood. J is TRBJ1-1 and V is TRBV5-1; 9 bases are shared with TRBD1. The TCR originated in an elderly man with acute or convalescent COVID-19. The CDR3 DNA reads TGCGCCAGCAGCACGGAGGGACAGGGAAGGTACACTGAAGCTTTCTTT. Residues: CASSTEGQGRYTEAFF.